These 24 T cell receptor beta chains share one sample of origin, sequenced in a study of human T cells and chemical hapten exposure. TCRdb reanalysed the RACE reads using MiXCR and keeps one entry per CDR3 protein. The sample contains around 380,000 distinct CDR3 sequences, about 4.4% of which appear only once. The time point is: patch test 1, 2 weeks after DPC sensitization. Treatment defined: therapeutic diphenylcyclopropenone sensitization with weekly scalp DPC. The source material was whole blood, sampled in connection with sensitization to the hapten diphenylcyclopropenone (DPC). The receptors were sampled from a woman aged 50 to 65 with alopecia areata. Some clones in this sample may be carry-over from other donors' samples.

Many counts were recorded for this clonotype. The chain uses TRBV2 and TRBJ1-3, with unresolved D. The germline V gene has CDR1 SNHLY and CDR2 FYNNEI. This CDR3 spans 13 amino acids. V was trimmed by 5 bases and J by 3 bases, leaving 8 bases between them. DNA for the CDR3: TGTGCCAGCAGTACCAGGAATGGAAACACCATATATTTT. It is translated as CASSTRNGNTIYF.

The chain links TRBV7-9 to TRBJ1-4, with D perhaps matching TRBD1 (5 bases). Per germline, CDR1 SEHNR and CDR2 FQNEAQ (reference sequence). The V end lost 6 bases, the J end lost 8 bases, and 19 bases lay between the germline ends. CDR3 length: 15 residues. The CDR3 spells CASSFWGITEEKLFF. The CDR3 coding sequence is TGTGCCAGCAGTTTCTGGGGGATCACGGAGGAAAAACTGTTTTTT.

The sample holds many counts of this clonotype. The V call is TRBV7-2, the J call TRBJ2-7; D is tentatively TRBD1 or TRBD2 (5 bases each). The CDR3 consists of 15 residues. Germline CDR1 SGHTA, CDR2 FQGNSA. Trimming took off 5 bases at V and 0 bases at J, with 14 bases between the two ends. The CDR3 region is CASSNNRGVSYEQYF. For the CDR3, the DNA is TGTGCCAGCAGCAATAACCGAGGGGTCTCCTACGAGCAGTACTTC. The full variable domain, in which reference TRBV7-2 and TRBJ2-7 provide the parts outside the CDR3, is GAGVSQSPSNKVTEKGKDVELRCDPISGHTALYWYRQSLGQGLEFLIYFQGNSAPDKSGLPSDRFSAERTGGSVSTLTIQRTQQEDSAVYLCASSNNRGVSYEQYFGPGTRLTVT.

The chain recombines TRBV4-3 with TRBJ1-1; D may be TRBD1 (6 bases). Per germline, CDR1 LGHNA and CDR2 YSLEER. This CDR3 is built from 13 residues. V was clipped by 6 bases and J by 2 bases, with 10 bases between them. CDR3: CASRGGQNTEAFF. CDR3 coding DNA: TGCGCCAGCAGAGGGGGGCAAAACACTGAAGCTTTCTTT.

This clonotype was seen a handful of times. The chain couples TRBV5-1 to TRBJ2-7; tentatively, D is TRBD1 or TRBD2 (5 bases each). The CDR3 extends over 13 amino acids. Germline V gene lookup returns CDR1 SGHRS and CDR2 YFSETQ. Trimming cost V 0 bases and J 7 bases, with 11 bases left between them. CDR3 protein: CASSLDTGTEQYF. As DNA, the CDR3 is TGCGCCAGCAGCTTGGATACGGGGACGGAGCAGTACTTC.

Regarding this clonotype: A read error may explain this, as a much larger clone is one base away. V gene TRBV6-5 combines with J gene TRBJ2-1; 9 bases fit TRBD1. The CDR3 extends over 14 amino acids. CDR1 and CDR2 (germline): MNHEY, SVGAGI. The CDR3 sequence is CASLSGTGYNELFF. The CDR3 DNA reads TGTGCCAGCCTATCCGGGACAGGGTACAATGAGCTGTTCTTC.

At least ten counts were recorded for this clonotype. The chain joins TRBV11-2 to TRBJ2-4; 8 bases agree with TRBD2. Trimming took 0 bases from V and 5 from J; bases not matched to a gene: 9. Germline V gene sequence: CDR1 SGHAT, CDR2 FQNNGV. This CDR3 region has 17 residues. The CDR3 DNA sequence: TGTGCCAGCAGCTTAGATTCCAGCGGGAGTCGGGAAAACATTCAGTACTTC. Translated, it gives CASSLDSSGSRENIQYF.

This clonotype has at least ten counts. The V call is TRBV29-1, the J call TRBJ2-3; D not certain. V was clipped by 6 bases and J by 0 bases, with 7 bases between them. The CDR3 runs 12 residues. CDR1 is SQVTM and CDR2 is ANQGSEA in the germline V gene. The CDR3 DNA follows: TGCAGCGTAGTACGGAGCACAGATACGCAGTATTTT. Translating gives CSVVRSTDTQYF.

J is TRBJ2-3 and V is TRBV5-5; D perhaps matches TRBD2 (5 bases). V lost 4 bases and J lost 6, with 12 bases in between. Germline values: CDR1 SGHKS, CDR2 YYEKEE (reference sequence). The CDR3 is 13 residues long. The DNA of the CDR3 is TGTGCCAGCAGCGACTATTGGTACGATACGCAGTATTTT. Translation: CASSDYWYDTQYF.

This clonotype was counted between two and nine times. The chain recombines TRBV28 with TRBJ2-5; 7 bases fit TRBD2. The CDR3 sequence is 14 residues long. Germline CDR1 reads MDHEN; CDR2 reads SYDVKM. After removal of 2 bases from V and 4 bases from J, the junction contained 4 bases not matched to a gene. CDR3 sequence reads: CASSLSGIGETQYF. CDR3 in DNA: TGTGCCAGCAGTTTAAGCGGGATAGGAGAGACCCAGTACTTC.

In its sample, this clonotype was seen a few times. The V and J genes are TRBV27 and TRBJ2-1; 11 nucleotides line up with TRBD2. With 7 bases clipped from V and 8 bases from J, the junction kept 7 bases outside the gene matches. The CDR3 runs to 14 residues. From germline, CDR1 is MNHEY and CDR2 SMNVEV (reference sequence). CDR3 sequence reads: CASTAGLAVDEQFF. The CDR3 bases are TGTGCCAGCACTGCGGGACTAGCGGTGGATGAGCAGTTCTTC.

The rearrangement uses TRBV5-6 and TRBJ2-7; D unclear. Between the trimmed V and J ends, which lost 0 bases and 3 bases, there was a span of 7 bases. In germline, CDR1 is SGHDT, CDR2 YYEEEE. CDR3 length: 13 amino acids. The CDR3, as DNA: TGTGCCAGCAGCTTGGGTAGGATCTACGAGCAGTACTTC. It is translated as CASSLGRIYEQYF.

This clonotype was observed many times. V is TRBV11-2 and J is TRBJ1-5; D perhaps matches TRBD1 (5 bases). V gave up 5 bases and J gave up 9 bases, with 17 bases separating them. The CDR3 covers 14 residues. The V gene's germline CDR1 is SGHAT and CDR2 FQNNGV. Here the CDR3 reads CASSLGTQPSPQHF. In nucleotides, the CDR3 is TGTGCCAGCAGCCTAGGGACCCAACCGTCGCCCCAGCATTTT.

This clonotype was observed many times. The rearrangement uses TRBV15 and TRBJ1-6; 7 positions agree with TRBD1. Trimming at V came to 8 bases and at J to 10 bases, leaving 8 bases not matched to a gene. CDR3 length: 13 residues. CDR1 is LNHNV and CDR2 is YYDKDF in the germline V gene (reference sequence). The CDR3 loop is CATDDRVGSPLHF. For the CDR3, the DNA is TGTGCCACCGATGACAGGGTAGGATCACCCCTCCACTTT.

This clonotype was detected ten times or more. The chain combines TRBV19 with TRBJ2-7; 8 nucleotides agree with TRBD1. J gave up 0 bases and V 6 bases, and 7 bases lay outside the gene matches. Germline lookup yields CDR1 LNHDA and CDR2 SQIVND (reference sequence). The CDR3 loop spans 15 amino acids. CDR3 bases: TGTGCCAGTAGCGCCGGGACAGGCCTCTCCTACGAGCAGTACTTC. Translated: CASSAGTGLSYEQYF.

This chain links TRBV20-1 with TRBJ2-1; 11 bases map to TRBD2. The V segment lost 8 bases and the J segment 8 bases; nucleotides outside the gene matches: 14. Germline V gives CDR1 DFQATT, CDR2 SNEGSKA (reference sequence). The CDR3 sequence is 15 residues long. In DNA form, the CDR3 reads TGCAGTCCAGGGACAGTAGCGGGAGGGCCTCATGAGCAGTTCTTC. Encoded protein: CSPGTVAGGPHEQFF.

This clonotype was seen more than once but under ten times. The V call is TRBV4-1, the J call TRBJ2-7, with a weak D call TRBD1 (5 bases). V was clipped by 2 bases and J by 6 bases, with 14 bases between them. The CDR3 sequence is 14 residues long. Germline-derived CDR1 and CDR2 are MGHRA and YSYEKL. The CDR3 here is CASSQMGQGSEQYF. DNA of the CDR3: TGCGCCAGCAGCCAAATGGGGCAGGGTAGCGAGCAGTACTTC.

This clonotype appeared many times. V usage is TRBV28 and J usage is TRBJ1-2; 8 bases fit TRBD1. The V gene's germline CDR1 is MDHEN and CDR2 SYDVKM. The CDR3 runs 14 residues. V lost 3 bases and J lost 6; bases outside the gene matches: 6. The CDR3 region has the DNA TGTGCCAGCAGTTTCATAACAGGGGGTGATGGCTACACCTTC. Encoded protein: CASSFITGGDGYTF.

The chain carries TRBV5-1 and TRBJ1-1; no definite D call. CDR3 length equals 15 residues. Germline CDR1 SGHRS, CDR2 YFSETQ. Trimming removed 2 bases at V and 4 bases at J, with 15 bases between. In DNA, the CDR3 is TGCGCCAGCAGCTTTCATGACCCTTTCTCCACTGAAGCTTTCTTT. It yields the protein CASSFHDPFSTEAFF.

This clonotype appeared a few times. The V gene is TRBV27, the J gene TRBJ2-3; 8 bases match TRBD1. V lost 5 bases and J lost 4; bases outside the gene matches: 5. Germline CDR1 is MNHEY and CDR2 is SMNVEV (reference sequence). The CDR3 has 14 residues. CDR3 amino acids: CASSTGQGSDTQYF. The CDR3 coding sequence is TGTGCCAGCAGTACCGGACAGGGCTCAGATACGCAGTATTTT.

This clonotype was recorded a few times. The chain recombines TRBV11-2 with TRBJ1-5; D is unclear. CDR3 length: 13 amino acids. In germline, CDR1 is SGHAT, CDR2 FQNNGV. The V end was cut by 3 bases, the J end by 3 bases, with 6 bases between. The CDR3 sequence is CASSLSFNQPQHF. In DNA form, the CDR3 reads TGTGCCAGCAGCTTGAGTTTCAATCAGCCCCAGCATTTT. The variable domain in full, completed from reference TRBV11-2 and TRBJ1-5, reads EAGVAQSPRYKIIEKRQSVAFWCNPISGHATLYWYQQILGQGPKLLIQFQNNGVVDDSQLPKDRFSAERLKGVDSTLKIQPAKLEDSAVYLCASSLSFNQPQHFGDGTRLSIL.

This clonotype was seen repeatedly, ten times or more. V is TRBV20-1 and J is TRBJ2-6; TRBD2 matches at 9 bases. V dropped 3 bases and J dropped 0; count of bases not matched to a gene: 6. This CDR3 has 17 amino acids. CDR1 and CDR2 from the germline V gene are DFQATT and SNEGSKA (reference sequence). This CDR3 reads CSASETSGTSGANVLTF. DNA for the CDR3: TGCAGTGCTAGCGAGACTAGCGGAACCTCTGGGGCCAACGTCCTGACTTTC.

This clonotype has ten or more counts. The rearrangement joins TRBV10-3 to TRBJ2-7, with D tentatively TRBD1 (5 bases). Trimming left V 3 bases short and J 3 bases short, with 9 bases between. CDR1 is ENHRY, CDR2 SYGVKD, per germline. The CDR3 is 13 residues long. The CDR3 protein is CAISDGHGYEQYF. CDR3 nucleotides: TGTGCCATCAGTGACGGACACGGCTACGAGCAGTACTTC.

This clonotype has at least ten counts. DNA of the CDR3: TGTGCCAGCAGCCTATCCCGGGAATACCACGAGCAGTACTTC. It specifies CASSLSREYHEQYF. The chain links TRBV7-2 to TRBJ2-7, with D possibly being TRBD2 (5 bases). The CDR3 length is 14 residues. Trimming took off 5 bases at V and 5 bases at J, with 16 bases between the two ends. Per the germline V gene, CDR1 is SGHTA and CDR2 is FQGNSA.